The clone carrying this T cell receptor (beta chain) was seen only once. The data belong to a study of blood T cell repertoires in COVID-19. Germline lookup yields CDR1 SGHVS and CDR2 FQNEAQ. With 1 base removed from V and 4 bases from J, the gap between germline ends came to 5 bases. The CDR3 contains 13 residues. Original handling: Amplification with reference gene primers provided the estimates of nucleated cell counts. This table comes from immunoSEQ multiplex PCR, and its TCRdb copy is limited to in-frame clones, with some not included. The V and J calls and the clone size are those of that table, but D and trimming were determined from the DNA. The repertoire consists of tens of thousands of clones, with about 80% occurring once and the leading ten covering 3.5%.

The gene calls are TRBV7-8 and TRBJ1-5, with D uncertain. The receptor's source is a man in his sixties with acute or convalescent COVID-19. Sequencing was performed on peripheral blood. The CDR3 is CASSLGANQPQHF. Here the CDR3 DNA reads TGTGCCAGCAGCTTAGGAGCAAATCAGCCCCAGCATTTT.